These 30 T cell receptor beta chains originate from one sample sequenced in a study of T cell responses to AZD1222 COVID-19 vaccine. Data came from immunoSEQ multiplex PCR; TCRdb stores just in-frame clones and leaves some out. In the table there are about 56,000 clones, approximately 83% of which are singletons. The sequencing here drew on peripheral blood, taken on day 0 of AZD1222 vaccination. The receptors shown here come from an adult in good health.

This clone was seen more than once but under ten times. The CDR3 region has the DNA TGTGCCAGCAGTCTGCTACCCGTCGGGGACCTCTCCTACGAGCAGTACTTC. It is translated as CASSLLPVGDLSYEQYF. This chain joins TRBV6-2 or TRBV6-3 and TRBJ2-7; the D gene could be TRBD1 or TRBD2 (5 bases each). This CDR3 spans 17 amino acids. Deletions cut 5 bases from V and 0 bases from J, with 20 bases between. CDR1 MNHEY and CDR2 SVGEGT come from the germline V gene.

This clone was recorded once. The rearrangement links TRBV28 to TRBJ2-5; D call uncertain. This CDR3 region has 14 residues. CDR1 MDHEN and CDR2 SYDVKM come from the germline V gene. Trimming pared 1 base from V and 5 bases from J, leaving 11 bases between. This CDR3 reads CASSLYGVGETQYF. CDR3 in DNA: TGTGCCAGCAGTTTATATGGAGTTGGGGAGACCCAGTACTTC.

V usage is TRBV6-1 and J usage is TRBJ1-2; 10 bases match TRBD1. The CDR3 consists of 17 residues. The ends lost 1 base at V and 7 bases at J; junction bases unmatched: 12. CDR1 and CDR2 (germline): MNHNS, SASEGT. CDR3 sequence: CASSEVGATGGASGYTF. CDR3 DNA sequence: TGTGCCAGCAGTGAAGTAGGGGCGACAGGGGGCGCTTCTGGCTACACCTTC.

The genes are TRBV19 and TRBJ2-1; 10 nucleotides agree with TRBD2. J was trimmed by 9 bases and V by 8 bases; bases with no gene match: 13. CDR1 is LNHDA and CDR2 is SQIVND in the germline V gene (reference sequence). The CDR3 extends over 15 amino acids. The CDR3 loop is CASGAQRGGYGEQFF. The CDR3 DNA is TGTGCCAGTGGCGCCCAGCGGGGGGGTTATGGTGAGCAGTTCTTC.

In this sample, this clone turned up once. V is TRBV5-4 and J is TRBJ2-2; 11 bases match TRBD2. Losses at the gene ends were 3 bases for V and 1 base for J; bases not matched to a gene: 5. The CDR3 loop spans 17 amino acids. Germline lookup yields CDR1 SGHNT and CDR2 YYREEE (reference sequence). The CDR3 is CASSSPLAGVNTGELFF. CDR3 bases: TGTGCCAGCAGCTCCCCACTAGCGGGGGTGAACACCGGGGAGCTGTTTTTT. The full variable domain, with the rest looked up from reference TRBV5-4 and TRBJ2-2, is ETGVTQSPTHLIKTRGQQVTLRCSSQSGHNTVSWYQQALGQGPQFIFQYYREEENGRGNFPPRFSGLQFPNYSSELNVNALELDDSALYLCASSSPLAGVNTGELFFGEGSRLTVL.

This chain links TRBV15 with TRBJ1-6, with TRBD1 as a possible D gene (6 bases). The CDR3 covers 16 residues. Trimming took off 0 bases at V and 5 bases at J, with 11 bases between the two ends. In germline, CDR1 is LNHNV, CDR2 YYDKDF (reference sequence). The CDR3 nucleotides read TGTGCCACCAGCAGAGAGAGACAGGTGAATAATTCACCCCTCCACTTT. Amino acid sequence: CATSRERQVNNSPLHF.

This chain connects TRBV11-2 to TRBJ2-2, with TRBD2 identical over 8 bases. The germline V gene encodes CDR1 SGHAT and CDR2 FQNNGV. The CDR3 spans 16 residues. After removal of 1 base from V and 6 bases from J, the junction contained 7 bases not matched to a gene. CDR3 residues: CASSLVSPTSAGELFF. CDR3 bases: TGTGCCAGCAGCTTAGTTTCTCCGACTAGCGCCGGGGAGCTGTTTTTT.

Turning to this clone: The identical CDR3 is also encoded by other nucleotide sequences in the sample. The rearrangement uses TRBV12-3 or TRBV12-4 and TRBJ1-3; the D is unclear. This CDR3 contains 12 residues. Deletions cut 3 bases from V and 2 bases from J, with 2 bases between. CDR3 DNA sequence: TGTGCCAGCAGTTTCACTGGAAACACCATATATTTT. Residues: CASSFTGNTIYF.

The genes are TRBV3-1 (or the pseudogene TRBV3-2) and TRBJ2-7; D not resolved. The germline CDR1 and CDR2 sequences are LGHDT and YNNKEL (reference sequence). The CDR3 totals 12 residues. The V end was cut by 2 bases, the J end by 4 bases, with 6 bases between. CDR3 DNA sequence: TGTGCCAGCAGCCAAAGGCGTTACGAGCAGTACTTC. Translation gives CASSQRRYEQYF.

The chain employs TRBV7-9 and TRBJ2-5, with no clear D. The V end lost 1 base, the J end lost 9 bases, and 6 bases lay between the germline ends. Looked up from germline, CDR1 is SEHNR and CDR2 is FQNEAQ (reference sequence). The CDR3 is 11 residues long. The CDR3: CASSLDRAQYF. The CDR3 bases are TGTGCCAGCAGCTTAGACCGGGCCCAGTACTTC.

The chain employs TRBV19 and TRBJ1-5; D call uncertain. V was pared by 5 bases and J by 7 bases, with 12 bases between. The CDR3 is 13 residues long. In germline, CDR1 is LNHDA, CDR2 SQIVND (reference sequence). In DNA form, the CDR3 reads TGTGCCAGTAGTCCGCAAACTAGACAGCCCCAGCATTTT. Protein: CASSPQTRQPQHF.

DNA of the CDR3: TGTGCCAGCAGTTTACTGGGATCGAACGGGGAGCTGTTTTTT. Amino acids: CASSLLGSNGELFF. This chain joins TRBV27 and TRBJ2-2; D is undetermined. The length of the CDR3 is 14 residues. The germline gives CDR1 MNHEY, CDR2 SMNVEV (reference sequence). Trimming stripped 2 bases from V and 7 bases from J, with 11 bases between.

Written as DNA, the CDR3 is TGTGCCAGCGCCCGGCAGGGATACACTGAAGCTTTCTTT. Its translation is CASARQGYTEAFF. The rearrangement links TRBV6-4 to TRBJ1-1, with D tentatively TRBD1 (5 bases). Germline V CDR1 and CDR2: MRHNA, SNTAGT. Trimming removed 8 bases at V and 3 bases at J, with 13 bases between. The CDR3 extends over 13 amino acids.

The rearrangement joins TRBV7-9 to TRBJ2-2; D is unresolved. Germline V gene sequence: CDR1 SEHNR, CDR2 FQNEAQ (reference sequence). Trimming stripped 7 bases from V and 5 bases from J, with 14 bases between. This CDR3 region has 14 residues. The CDR3 DNA reads as TGTGCCAGCACCTCAGGAGTTTTTACCGGGGAGCTGTTTTTT. Its protein product is CASTSGVFTGELFF. Looking up the rest from reference TRBV7-9 and TRBJ2-2 gives the full variable domain: DTGVSQNPRHKITKRGQNVTFRCDPISEHNRLYWYRQTLGQGPEFLTYFQNEAQLEKSRLLSDRFSAERPKGSFSTLEIQRTEQGDSAMYLCASTSGVFTGELFFGEGSRLTVL.

The V gene is TRBV5-4, the J gene TRBJ1-2; D is perhaps TRBD1 (5 bases). V lost 3 bases to trimming and J lost 3 bases, with 12 bases between them. Germline loops: CDR1 SGHNT, CDR2 YYREEE (reference sequence). The CDR3 spans 14 residues. The DNA for the CDR3 is TGTGCCAGCAGCTCCGACGGGGCGGACTATGGCTACACCTTC. Its protein is CASSSDGADYGYTF.

Concerning this clone: Other DNA sequences in the same sample also yield this CDR3. The chain uses TRBV18 and TRBJ1-1, with D unclear. CDR1 and CDR2 (germline): KGHSH, LQKENI. The ends were cut back, 2 bases at V and 3 bases at J, with 7 bases in the middle. The CDR3 consists of 13 residues. The CDR3 sequence is CASSPGVDTEAFF. The CDR3 coding sequence is TGTGCCAGCTCACCAGGGGTTGACACTGAAGCTTTCTTT. The variable domain in full, with the rest retrieved from reference TRBV18 and TRBJ1-1, is NAGVMQNPRHLVRRRGQEARLRCSPMKGHSHVYWYRQLPEEGLKFMVYLQKENIIDESGMPKERFSAEFPKEGPSILRIQQVVRGDSAAYFCASSPGVDTEAFFGQGTRLTVV.

The chain has TRBV24-1 and TRBJ1-2; no firm D call. The V end was cut by 9 bases, the J end by 4 bases, with 14 bases between. The CDR3 runs 13 residues. CDR1 is KGHDR, CDR2 SFDVKD, per germline. This CDR3 reads CATRPGRGYGYTF. The CDR3 DNA follows: TGTGCCACCCGGCCGGGTCGGGGCTATGGCTACACCTTC.

The gene calls are TRBV18 and TRBJ2-3, with D hard to call. CDR1 is KGHSH and CDR2 is LQKENI in the germline V gene. With 1 base removed from V and 3 bases from J, the gap between germline ends came to 5 bases. This CDR3 region has 13 residues. CDR3 region: CASSPRQTDTQYF. The DNA of the CDR3 is TGTGCCAGCTCACCACGGCAGACAGATACGCAGTATTTT. Full variable domain (remainder filled in from reference TRBV18 and TRBJ2-3): NAGVMQNPRHLVRRRGQEARLRCSPMKGHSHVYWYRQLPEEGLKFMVYLQKENIIDESGMPKERFSAEFPKEGPSILRIQQVVRGDSAAYFCASSPRQTDTQYFGPGTRLTVL.

The genes are TRBV7-9 and TRBJ2-7, with D tentatively TRBD1 (5 bases). V lost 2 bases and J 2 bases, leaving 13 bases between the germline ends. Germline CDR1 is SEHNR and CDR2 is FQNEAQ (reference sequence). The CDR3 has 15 amino acids. The CDR3 loop is CASSLPTGRTYEQYF. The CDR3 DNA follows: TGTGCCAGCAGCTTACCAACAGGAAGAACCTACGAGCAGTACTTC.

This chain uses TRBV28 with TRBJ2-3, with D tentatively TRBD1 (6 bases). The V gene lost 0 bases and the J gene lost 3 bases, with 22 bases spanning the gap. Germline values: CDR1 MDHEN, CDR2 SYDVKM. The CDR3 has 19 amino acids. DNA of the CDR3: TGTGCCAGCAGTTTATGGAGAAAGGACAGACCAGTAAGGACAGATACGCAGTATTTT. Encoded protein: CASSLWRKDRPVRTDTQYF. Based on the CDR3 plus reference TRBV28 and TRBJ2-3, the full variable domain is DVKVTQSSRYLVKRTGEKVFLECVQDMDHENMFWYRQDPGLGLRLIYFSYDVKMKEKGDIPEGYSVSREKKERFSLILESASTNQTSMYLCASSLWRKDRPVRTDTQYFGPGTRLTVL.

This clone appeared a single time. This rearrangement joins TRBV29-1 to TRBJ1-1; D unclear. CDR3 length: 10 amino acids. The germline V gene has CDR1 SQVTM and CDR2 ANQGSEA. Between the trimmed V and J ends, which lost 6 bases and 6 bases, there was a span of 8 bases. The chain's CDR3 is CSVYSAEAFF. The CDR3 DNA is TGCAGCGTGTATTCAGCTGAAGCTTTCTTT. The full variable domain, with the rest looked up from reference TRBV29-1 and TRBJ1-1, is SAVISQKPSRDICQRGTSLTIQCQVDSQVTMMFWYRQQPGQSLTLIATANQGSEATYESGFVIDKFPISRPNLTFSTLTVSNMSPEDSSIYLCSVYSAEAFFGQGTRLTVV.

The genes are TRBV10-3 and TRBJ1-1; the D is unclear. Germline CDR1 is ENHRY and CDR2 is SYGVKD. V lost 3 bases and J 0 bases, leaving 11 bases between the germline ends. The CDR3 length is 15 residues. CDR3 protein: CAISDGKVMNTEAFF. The CDR3 DNA follows: TGTGCCATCAGTGACGGTAAAGTTATGAACACTGAAGCTTTCTTT.

The J gene is TRBJ2-5, the V gene TRBV4-1; 7 bases fit TRBD1. The germline V gene encodes CDR1 MGHRA and CDR2 YSYEKL. The CDR3 is made up of 17 amino acids. V trimming: 3 bases; J trimming: 1 base; junction bases outside the gene matches: 11. CDR3 nucleotides: TGCGCCAGCAGCCACCAAGGGTATACAGGGGCCCAAGAGACCCAGTACTTC. It yields the protein CASSHQGYTGAQETQYF.

The chain recombines TRBV6-5 with TRBJ2-7; tentatively, D is TRBD1 (6 bases). From germline, CDR1 is MNHEY and CDR2 SVGAGI. The CDR3 consists of 14 residues. Between the trimmed V and J ends, which lost 2 bases and 2 bases, there was a span of 10 bases. CDR3 protein: CASSYPDRPYEQYF. In DNA form, the CDR3 reads TGTGCCAGCAGTTACCCCGACAGGCCCTACGAGCAGTACTTC.

The chain uses TRBV11-2 and TRBJ2-5, with D hard to call. In germline, CDR1 is SGHAT, CDR2 FQNNGV. CDR3 length: 14 residues. Trimming shortened V by 3 bases and J by 2 bases, and 10 bases separated the two germline ends. The CDR3 coding sequence is TGTGCCAGCAGCTTCCTACAGCGACAAGAGACCCAGTACTTC. Translating gives CASSFLQRQETQYF.

The rearrangement links TRBV19 to TRBJ2-2; weak D call: TRBD1 (7 bases). Germline V gene sequence: CDR1 LNHDA, CDR2 SQIVND (reference sequence). V was shortened by 2 bases and J by 4 bases, with 17 bases between the two germline ends. The CDR3 extends over 17 amino acids. The CDR3 DNA reads TGTGCCAGTAGTATAATTTGGGGGGACAGAATCACCGGGGAGCTGTTTTTT. The encoded protein is CASSIIWGDRITGELFF.

The chain joins TRBV19 to TRBJ2-7, with D hard to call. V dropped 3 bases and J dropped 3 bases, with 15 bases sitting between them. CDR1 and CDR2 from the germline V gene are LNHDA and SQIVND (reference sequence). This CDR3 is 15 amino acids long. This CDR3 is CASSMNRHSSYEQYF. The CDR3 region has the DNA TGTGCCAGTAGTATGAATCGACACTCCAGCTACGAGCAGTACTTC.

V gene TRBV4-1 combines with J gene TRBJ2-2, with 8 bases identical to TRBD2. Trimming took 2 bases from V and 6 from J; bases not matched to a gene: 5. This CDR3 comprises 15 residues. Germline CDR1 reads MGHRA; CDR2 reads YSYEKL. The CDR3 region is CASSQWRGAPGELFF. DNA for the CDR3: TGCGCCAGCAGCCAATGGCGGGGGGCCCCCGGGGAGCTGTTTTTT.

Only a few counts were recorded for this clone. CDR3 sequence (DNA): TGTGCCAGCAGTAAGGGCGGGGGAGGTTATGGCTACACCTTC. This encodes CASSKGGGGYGYTF. The chain has TRBV2 and TRBJ1-2; a possible D gene is TRBD1 (5 bases). The germline V and J ends were trimmed by 5 bases and 5 bases, with 15 bases remaining between them. The CDR3 length is 14 residues. Germline V lookup: CDR1 SNHLY, CDR2 FYNNEI.

The rearrangement links TRBV28 to TRBJ2-7; 7 nucleotides line up with TRBD1. This CDR3 contains 11 residues. Germline V gene sequence: CDR1 MDHEN, CDR2 SYDVKM. Trimming removed 8 bases from V and 4 bases from J; junction bases left unmatched: 2. CDR3 nucleotide sequence: TGTGCCAGCGGGACAGAGTACGAGCAGTACTTC. Protein sequence: CASGTEYEQYF.